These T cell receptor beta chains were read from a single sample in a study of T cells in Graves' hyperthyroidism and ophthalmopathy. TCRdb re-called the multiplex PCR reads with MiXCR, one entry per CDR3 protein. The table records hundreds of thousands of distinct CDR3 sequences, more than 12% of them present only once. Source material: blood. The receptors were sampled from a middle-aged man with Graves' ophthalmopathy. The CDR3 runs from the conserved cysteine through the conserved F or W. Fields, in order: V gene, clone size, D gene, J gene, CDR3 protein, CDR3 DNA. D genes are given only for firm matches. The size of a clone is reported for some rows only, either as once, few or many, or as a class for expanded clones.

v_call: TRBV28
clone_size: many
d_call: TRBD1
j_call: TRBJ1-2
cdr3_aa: CASRPTTGRGYGYTF
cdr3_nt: TGTGCCAGCAGACCTACGACAGGGCGAGGGTATGGCTACACCTTC

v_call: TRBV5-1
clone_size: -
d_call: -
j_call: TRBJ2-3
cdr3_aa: CASMEQGGTDTQYF
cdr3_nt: TGCGCCAGCATGGAACAGGGTGGCACAGATACGCAGTATTTT

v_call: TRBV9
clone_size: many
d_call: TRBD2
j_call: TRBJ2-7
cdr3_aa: CASSETSGSLEQYF
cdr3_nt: TGTGCCAGCAGCGAGACTAGCGGGAGTCTCGAGCAGTACTTC

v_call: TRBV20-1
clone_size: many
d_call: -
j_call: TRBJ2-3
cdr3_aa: CSARTPSTDTQYF
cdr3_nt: TGCAGTGCTCGGACACCTAGCACAGATACGCAGTATTTT

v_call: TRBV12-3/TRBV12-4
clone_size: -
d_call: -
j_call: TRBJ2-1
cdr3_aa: CASSLVVGRSNEQFF
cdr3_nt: TGTGCCAGCAGTTTGGTTGTGGGACGGTCCAATGAGCAGTTCTTC

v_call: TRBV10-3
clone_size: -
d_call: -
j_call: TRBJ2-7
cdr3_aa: CAISEVSETYEQYF
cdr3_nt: TGTGCCATCAGTGAAGTTAGCGAGACCTACGAGCAGTACTTC

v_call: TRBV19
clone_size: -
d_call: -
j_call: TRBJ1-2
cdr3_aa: CASSSLSGVYGYTF
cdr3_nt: TGTGCCAGTAGTTCCCTGAGCGGGGTCTATGGCTACACCTTC

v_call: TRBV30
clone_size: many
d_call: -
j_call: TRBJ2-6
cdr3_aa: CAWKQFSGANVLTF
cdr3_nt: TGTGCCTGGAAACAGTTCTCTGGGGCCAACGTCCTGACTTTC

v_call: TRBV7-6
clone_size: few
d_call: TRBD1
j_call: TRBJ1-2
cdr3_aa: CASSPRGGQAFDRYTF
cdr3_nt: TGTGCCAGCAGTCCTAGAGGGGGCCAAGCTTTTGATCGCTACACCTTC

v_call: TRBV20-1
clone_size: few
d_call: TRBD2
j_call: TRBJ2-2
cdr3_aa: CSARTSGSGTGELFF
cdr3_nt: TGCAGTGCTAGAACTAGCGGGAGTGGTACCGGGGAGCTGTTTTTT

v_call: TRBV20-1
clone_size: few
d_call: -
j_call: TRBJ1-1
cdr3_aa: CSARRQYTEAFF
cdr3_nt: TGCAGTGCTAGAAGACAGTACACTGAAGCTTTCTTT

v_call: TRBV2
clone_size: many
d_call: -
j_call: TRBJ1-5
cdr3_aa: CASTPRGDQPQHF
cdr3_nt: TGTGCCAGCACCCCGCGGGGGGATCAGCCCCAGCATTTT

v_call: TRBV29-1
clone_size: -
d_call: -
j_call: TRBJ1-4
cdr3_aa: CSVVRQPNEKLFF
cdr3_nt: TGCAGCGTTGTGAGACAGCCAAATGAAAAACTGTTTTTT

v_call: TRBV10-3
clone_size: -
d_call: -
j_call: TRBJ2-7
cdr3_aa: CASTPGQKFDFEQYF
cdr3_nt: TGTGCCTCAACCCCGGGACAAAAATTCGACTTCGAGCAGTACTTC

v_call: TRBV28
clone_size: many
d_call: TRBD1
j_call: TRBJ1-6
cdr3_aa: CASSDRGRAFNSPLHF
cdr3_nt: TGTGCCAGCAGTGACAGGGGTAGAGCTTTTAATTCACCCCTCCACTTT

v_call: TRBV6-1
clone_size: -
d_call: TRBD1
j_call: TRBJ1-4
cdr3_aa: CASSRRGRGEKLFF
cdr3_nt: TGTGCCAGCAGTCGGAGGGGGCGCGGTGAAAAACTGTTTTTT

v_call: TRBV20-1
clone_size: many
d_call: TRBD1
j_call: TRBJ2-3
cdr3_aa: CSVKDRSTDTQYF
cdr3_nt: TGCAGTGTTAAGGACAGGAGCACAGATACGCAGTATTTT

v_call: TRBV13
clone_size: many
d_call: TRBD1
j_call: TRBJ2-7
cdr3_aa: CASSVGTGDGQYF
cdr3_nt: TGTGCCAGCAGCGTAGGGACAGGCGACGGGCAGTACTTC

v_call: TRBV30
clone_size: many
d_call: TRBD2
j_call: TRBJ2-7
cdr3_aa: CAWTPLVAGPPYEQYF
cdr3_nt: TGTGCCTGGACACCCCTAGTAGCGGGCCCTCCCTACGAGCAGTACTTC

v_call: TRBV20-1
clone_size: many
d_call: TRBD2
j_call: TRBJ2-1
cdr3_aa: CSAYSGVSSYNEQFF
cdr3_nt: TGCAGTGCTTATAGCGGGGTTAGCTCCTACAATGAGCAGTTCTTC

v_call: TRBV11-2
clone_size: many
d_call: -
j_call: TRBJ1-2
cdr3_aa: CASRTGHYGYTF
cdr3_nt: TGTGCCAGCAGAACAGGGCACTATGGCTACACCTTC

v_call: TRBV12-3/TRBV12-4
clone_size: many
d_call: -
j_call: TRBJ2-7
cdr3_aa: CASTTQEALLTYEQYF
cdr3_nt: TGTGCCAGCACCACACAGGAGGCTCTCCTGACCTACGAGCAGTACTTC